This T cell receptor (beta chain) was captured by sequencing in a study of T cell clones after liver transplantation. Study background: Post-transplant blood was tracked for graft-donor-reactive T cell clones identified in a pre-transplant mixed lymphocyte reaction. Study-wide results and limits: A significant post-transplant drop in circulating graft-donor-reactive CD4 TCRbeta sequences occurred in most of the 8 subjects. Migration into the graft, not deletion, may explain lost graft donor-reactive T cells.

Comments on this clone: Its antigen is not known.

Germline loops: CDR1 MNHNS, CDR2 SASEGT. The CDR3 loop spans 15 amino acids. With V trimmed by 7 bases and J by 4 bases, 11 bases remained unmatched. Assay used: immunoSEQ multiplex PCR; TCRdb lists only in-frame clones, some missing. This table holds tens of thousands of clones, about 86% found once. Here the sequenced sample was CD4+ T cells from blood, taken 24 months after liver transplant. This chain links TRBV6-1 with TRBJ2-7; TRBD1 matches at 9 bases. The clonotype comes from a human patient who received a liver transplant. Some T cells may possibly be graft donor cells. In nucleotides, the CDR3 is TGTGCCAGCATTCCCCCCGGGACAGGGAAATACGAGCAGTACTTC. Amino acids: CASIPPGTGKYEQYF.